This TCR beta chain came from a study of somatic mutations in cytotoxic T cells in rheumatoid arthritis. Germline CDR1 reads SGHDT; CDR2 reads YYEEEE. The V and J ends lost 4 bases and 8 bases respectively, with 25 bases between them. The CDR3 consists of 17 residues. Sequenced by immunoSEQ multiplex PCR; TCRdb stores in-frame clones only, minus some. The profile shows 6,000 to 9,000 clones, 60% to 85% of them singletons. The sequenced sample was CD8+ T cells sorted from blood. The TCR sequence derives from an adult with rheumatoid arthritis. This chain connects TRBV5-6 to TRBJ2-1; D may be TRBD1 (8 bases). The CDR3 DNA reads TGTGCCAGCAGCCCCTGGGGGGGGCAGGGGGCCGGATATGAGCAGTTCTTC. It yields the protein CASSPWGGQGAGYEQFF.